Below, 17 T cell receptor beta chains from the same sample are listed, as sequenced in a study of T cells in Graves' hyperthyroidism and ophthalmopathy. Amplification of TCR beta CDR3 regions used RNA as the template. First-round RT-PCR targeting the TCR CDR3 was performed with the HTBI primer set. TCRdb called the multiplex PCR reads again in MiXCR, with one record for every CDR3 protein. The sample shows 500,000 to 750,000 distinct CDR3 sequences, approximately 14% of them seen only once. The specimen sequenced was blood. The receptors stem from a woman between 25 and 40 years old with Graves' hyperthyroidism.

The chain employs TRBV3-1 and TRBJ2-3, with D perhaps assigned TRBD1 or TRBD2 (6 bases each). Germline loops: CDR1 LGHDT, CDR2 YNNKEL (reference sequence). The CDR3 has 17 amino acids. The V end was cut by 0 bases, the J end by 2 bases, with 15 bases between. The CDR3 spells CASSQDPGAQSTDTQYF. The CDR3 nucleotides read TGTGCCAGCAGCCAAGACCCGGGGGCTCAATCCACAGATACGCAGTATTTT.

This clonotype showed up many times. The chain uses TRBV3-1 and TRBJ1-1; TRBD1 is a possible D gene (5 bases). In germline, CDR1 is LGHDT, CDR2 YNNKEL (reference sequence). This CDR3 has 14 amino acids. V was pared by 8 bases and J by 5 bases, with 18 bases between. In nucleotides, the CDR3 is TGTGCCAGCGGGGGGGGAGGGCGGAGAACTGAAGCTTTCTTT. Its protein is CASGGGGRRTEAFF.

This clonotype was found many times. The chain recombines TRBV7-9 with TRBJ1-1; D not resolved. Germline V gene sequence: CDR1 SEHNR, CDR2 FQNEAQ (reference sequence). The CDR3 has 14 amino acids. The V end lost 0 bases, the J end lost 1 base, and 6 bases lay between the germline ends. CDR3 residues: CASSLAAGNTEAFF. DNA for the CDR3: TGTGCCAGCAGCTTAGCGGCAGGGAACACTGAAGCTTTCTTT.

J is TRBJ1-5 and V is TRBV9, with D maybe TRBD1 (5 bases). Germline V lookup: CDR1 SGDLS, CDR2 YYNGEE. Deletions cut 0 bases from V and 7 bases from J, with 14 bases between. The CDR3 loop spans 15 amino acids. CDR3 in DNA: TGTGCCAGCAGCGTAGGCCAGGGCTCTCAACAGCCCCAGCATTTT. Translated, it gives CASSVGQGSQQPQHF.

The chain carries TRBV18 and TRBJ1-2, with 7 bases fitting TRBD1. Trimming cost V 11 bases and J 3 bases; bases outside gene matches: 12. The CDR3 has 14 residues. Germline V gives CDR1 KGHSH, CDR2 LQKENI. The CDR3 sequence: CAASPGGLDYGYTF. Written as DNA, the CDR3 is TGTGCCGCTAGTCCAGGGGGTTTGGACTATGGCTACACCTTC.

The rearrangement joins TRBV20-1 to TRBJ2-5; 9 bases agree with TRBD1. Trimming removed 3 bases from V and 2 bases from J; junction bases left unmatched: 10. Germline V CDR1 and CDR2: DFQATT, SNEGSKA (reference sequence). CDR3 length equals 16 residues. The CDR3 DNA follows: TGCAGTGCTAGGGATTCCGGGACAGGGTGGCAAGAGACCCAGTACTTC. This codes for CSARDSGTGWQETQYF.

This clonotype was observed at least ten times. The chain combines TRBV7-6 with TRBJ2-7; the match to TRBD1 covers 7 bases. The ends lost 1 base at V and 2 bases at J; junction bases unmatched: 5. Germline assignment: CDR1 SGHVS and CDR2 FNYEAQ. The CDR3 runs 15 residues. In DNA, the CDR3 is TGTGCCAGCAGCTTAGGGACAGGCGATACCTACGAGCAGTACTTC. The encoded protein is CASSLGTGDTYEQYF. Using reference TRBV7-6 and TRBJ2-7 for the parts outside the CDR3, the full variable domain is GAGVSQSPRYKVTKRGQDVALRCDPISGHVSLYWYRQALGQGPEFLTYFNYEAQQDKSGLPNDRFSAERPEGSISTLTIQRTEQRDSAMYRCASSLGTGDTYEQYFGPGTRLTVT.

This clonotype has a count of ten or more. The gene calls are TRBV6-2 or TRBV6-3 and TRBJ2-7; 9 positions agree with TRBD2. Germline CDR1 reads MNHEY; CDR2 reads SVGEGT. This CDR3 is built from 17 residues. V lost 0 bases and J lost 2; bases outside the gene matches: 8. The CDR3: CASSYSIKLAGAYEQYF. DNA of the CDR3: TGTGCCAGCAGTTACTCGATCAAACTAGCGGGTGCCTACGAGCAGTACTTC.

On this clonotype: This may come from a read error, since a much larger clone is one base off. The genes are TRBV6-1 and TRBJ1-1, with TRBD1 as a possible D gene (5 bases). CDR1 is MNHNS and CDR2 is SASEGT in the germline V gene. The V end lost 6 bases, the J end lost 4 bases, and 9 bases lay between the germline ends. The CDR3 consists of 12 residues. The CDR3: CASRAGTTEAFF. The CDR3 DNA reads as TGTGCCAGCAGGGCAGGGACCACTGAAGCTTTCTTT.

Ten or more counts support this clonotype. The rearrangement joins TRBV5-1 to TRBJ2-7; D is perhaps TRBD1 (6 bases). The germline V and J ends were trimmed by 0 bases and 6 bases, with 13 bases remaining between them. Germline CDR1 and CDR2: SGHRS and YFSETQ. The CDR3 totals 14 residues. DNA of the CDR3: TGCGCCAGCAGCTTGGGCCCGACAGGCGGCGAGCAGTACTTC. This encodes CASSLGPTGGEQYF. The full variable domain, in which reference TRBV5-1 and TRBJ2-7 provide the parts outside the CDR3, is KAGVTQTPRYLIKTRGQQVTLSCSPISGHRSVSWYQQTPGQGLQFLFEYFSETQRNKGNFPGRFSGRQFSNSRSEMNVSTLELGDSALYLCASSLGPTGGEQYFGPGTRLTVT.

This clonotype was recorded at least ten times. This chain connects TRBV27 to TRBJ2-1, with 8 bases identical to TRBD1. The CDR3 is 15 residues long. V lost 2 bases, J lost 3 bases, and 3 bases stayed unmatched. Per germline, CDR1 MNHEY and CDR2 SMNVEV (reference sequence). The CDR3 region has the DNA TGTGCCAGCAGTTTAGGACAGGGAATCTACAATGAGCAGTTCTTC. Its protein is CASSLGQGIYNEQFF.

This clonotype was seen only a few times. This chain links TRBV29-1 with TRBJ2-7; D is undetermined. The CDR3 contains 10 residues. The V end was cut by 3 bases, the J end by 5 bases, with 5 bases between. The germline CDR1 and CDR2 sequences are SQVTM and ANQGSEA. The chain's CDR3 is CSVESDEQYF. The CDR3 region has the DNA TGCAGCGTTGAGTCGGACGAGCAGTACTTC.

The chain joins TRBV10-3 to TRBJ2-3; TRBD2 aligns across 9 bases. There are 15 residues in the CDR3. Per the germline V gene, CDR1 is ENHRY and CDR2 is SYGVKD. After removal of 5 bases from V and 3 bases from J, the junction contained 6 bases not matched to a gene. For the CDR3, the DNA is TGTGCCATCAGTCCGGGACTAGCAGAGACAGATACGCAGTATTTT. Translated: CAISPGLAETDTQYF.

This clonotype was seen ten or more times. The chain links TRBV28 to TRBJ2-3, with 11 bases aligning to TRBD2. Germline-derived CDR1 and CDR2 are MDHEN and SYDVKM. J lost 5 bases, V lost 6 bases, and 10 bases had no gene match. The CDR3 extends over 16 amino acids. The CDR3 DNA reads TGTGCCAGCAGCAAATGGAATAGCGGGAGGGGAGATACGCAGTATTTT. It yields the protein CASSKWNSGRGDTQYF.

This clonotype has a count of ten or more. The CDR3: CAWSQRRNRDNEQFF. The CDR3 DNA reads as TGTGCCTGGAGTCAGAGACGCAATCGGGACAATGAGCAGTTCTTC. The chain uses TRBV30 and TRBJ2-1; no definite D call. Per germline, CDR1 GTSNPN and CDR2 SVGIG (reference sequence). This CDR3 region has 15 residues. The V end was cut by 2 bases, the J end by 5 bases, with 16 bases between.

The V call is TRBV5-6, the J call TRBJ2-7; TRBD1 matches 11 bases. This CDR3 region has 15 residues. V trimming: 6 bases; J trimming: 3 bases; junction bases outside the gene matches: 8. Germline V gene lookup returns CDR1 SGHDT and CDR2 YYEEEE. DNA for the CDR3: TGTGCCAGCAACTTTAGGGGGACAGGGGGCTACGAGCAGTACTTC. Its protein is CASNFRGTGGYEQYF.

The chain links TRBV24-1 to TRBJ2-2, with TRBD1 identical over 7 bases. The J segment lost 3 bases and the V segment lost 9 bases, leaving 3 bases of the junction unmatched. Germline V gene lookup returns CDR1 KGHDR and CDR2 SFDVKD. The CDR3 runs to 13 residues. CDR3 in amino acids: CATFGQDTGELFF. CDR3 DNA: TGTGCCACCTTCGGACAGGACACCGGGGAGCTGTTTTTT.